This T cell receptor beta chain is drawn from a study of T cell responses to AZD1222 COVID-19 vaccine. Background on the study: The analysis combined second doses at about 4 or about 12 weeks. Findings and limits, study-wide: Sampled repertoires all dated from after the peak T cell response. Seropositive status at baseline applied to only five to seven AZD1222 recipients. Nearly half of the spike-specific TCRs reportedly recognize variant regions that carry no mutations.

Clones were read by immunoSEQ multiplex PCR, and TCRdb kept only the in-frame ones, dropping some. The sample shows some 160,000 clones, 80% to 95% of them seen only once. Concerning this clone itself: The antigen is undetermined. A read error may account for a junction end that differs from germline.

The CDR3 is 13 amino acids. CDR1 is KGHSH and CDR2 is LQKENI in the germline V gene. The sample was peripheral blood, taken on day 0 of AZD1222 vaccination. The receptor's source is an adult in good health. The rearrangement links TRBV18 to TRBJ1-1; no clear D gene. CDR3 DNA sequence: TGTGCCAGCTCACCACCGGTGGTACACGGGCAGATCTTT. Its translation is CASSPPVVHGQIF.